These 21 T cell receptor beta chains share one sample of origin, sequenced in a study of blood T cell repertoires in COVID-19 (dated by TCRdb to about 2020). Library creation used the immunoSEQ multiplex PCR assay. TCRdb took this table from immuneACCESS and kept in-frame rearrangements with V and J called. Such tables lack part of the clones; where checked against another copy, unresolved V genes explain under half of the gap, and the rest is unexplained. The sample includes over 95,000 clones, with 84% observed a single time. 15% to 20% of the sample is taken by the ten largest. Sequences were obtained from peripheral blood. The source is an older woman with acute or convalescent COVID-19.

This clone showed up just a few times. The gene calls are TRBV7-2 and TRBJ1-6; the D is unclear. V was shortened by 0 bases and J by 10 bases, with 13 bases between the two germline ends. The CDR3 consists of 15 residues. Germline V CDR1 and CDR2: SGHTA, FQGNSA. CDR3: CASSLAGGRRSPLHF. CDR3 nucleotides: TGTGCCAGCAGCTTAGCAGGCGGAAGGAGGTCACCCCTCCACTTT.

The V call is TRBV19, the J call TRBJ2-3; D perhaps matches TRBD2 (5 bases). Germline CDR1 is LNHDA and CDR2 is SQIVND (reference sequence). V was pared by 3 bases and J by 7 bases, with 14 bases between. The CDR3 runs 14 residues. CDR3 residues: CASSIPVGKHTQYF. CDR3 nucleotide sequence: TGTGCCAGTAGTATCCCCGTCGGGAAACATACGCAGTATTTT.

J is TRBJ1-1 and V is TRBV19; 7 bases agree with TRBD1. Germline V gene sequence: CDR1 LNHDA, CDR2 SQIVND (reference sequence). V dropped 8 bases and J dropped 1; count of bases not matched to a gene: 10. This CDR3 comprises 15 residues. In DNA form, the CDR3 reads TGTGCCAGTGGTCCAGGGGGGCAGAAGAACACTGAAGCTTTCTTT. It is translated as CASGPGGQKNTEAFF.

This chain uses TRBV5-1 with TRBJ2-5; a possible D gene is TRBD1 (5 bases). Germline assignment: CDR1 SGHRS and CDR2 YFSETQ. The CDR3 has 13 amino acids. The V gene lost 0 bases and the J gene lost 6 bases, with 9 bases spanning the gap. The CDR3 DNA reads TGCGCCAGCAGCTTGGAGGCAGGGAAGACCCAGTACTTC. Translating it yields CASSLEAGKTQYF.

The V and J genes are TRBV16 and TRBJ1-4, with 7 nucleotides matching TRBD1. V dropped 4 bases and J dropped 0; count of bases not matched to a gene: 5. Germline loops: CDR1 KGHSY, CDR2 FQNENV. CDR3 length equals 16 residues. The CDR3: CASSLGQDSTNEKLFF. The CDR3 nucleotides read TGTGCCAGCAGCCTAGGACAGGACTCAACTAATGAAAAACTGTTTTTT.

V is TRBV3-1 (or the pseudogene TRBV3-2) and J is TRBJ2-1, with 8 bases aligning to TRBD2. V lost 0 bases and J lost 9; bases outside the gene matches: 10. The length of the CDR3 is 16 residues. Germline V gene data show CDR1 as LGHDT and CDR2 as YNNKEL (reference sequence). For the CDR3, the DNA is TGTGCCAGCAGCCAAGAAGAGCCGGGGGGGCCAGGTGAGCAGTTCTTC. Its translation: CASSQEEPGGPGEQFF.

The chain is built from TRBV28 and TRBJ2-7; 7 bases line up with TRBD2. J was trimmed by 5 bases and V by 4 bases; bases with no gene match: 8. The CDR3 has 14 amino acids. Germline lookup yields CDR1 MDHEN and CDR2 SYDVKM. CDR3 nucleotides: TGTGCCAGCAGTTACCGGGACTATCGTAACGAGCAGTACTTC. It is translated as CASSYRDYRNEQYF.

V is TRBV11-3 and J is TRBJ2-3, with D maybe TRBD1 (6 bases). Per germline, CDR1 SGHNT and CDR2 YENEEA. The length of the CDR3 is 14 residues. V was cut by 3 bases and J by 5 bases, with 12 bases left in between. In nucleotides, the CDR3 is TGTGCCAGCAGCTTTGCCCAAGGGGGAGATACGCAGTATTTT. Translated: CASSFAQGGDTQYF.

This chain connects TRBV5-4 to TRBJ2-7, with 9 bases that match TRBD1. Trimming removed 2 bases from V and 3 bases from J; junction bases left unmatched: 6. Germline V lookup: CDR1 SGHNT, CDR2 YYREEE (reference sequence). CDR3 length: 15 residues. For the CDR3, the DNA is TGTGCCAGCAGCTTCCCCGGGACAGGGATCTACGAGCAGTACTTC. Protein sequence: CASSFPGTGIYEQYF.

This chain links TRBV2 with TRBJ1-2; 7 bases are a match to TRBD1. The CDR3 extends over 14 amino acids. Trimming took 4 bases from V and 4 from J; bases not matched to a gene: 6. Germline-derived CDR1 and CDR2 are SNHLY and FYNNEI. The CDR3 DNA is TGTGCCAGCAGTGTTGACAGGGAGGTCTATGGCTACACCTTC. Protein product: CASSVDREVYGYTF. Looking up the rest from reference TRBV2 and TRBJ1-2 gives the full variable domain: EPEVTQTPSHQVTQMGQEVILRCVPISNHLYFYWYRQILGQKVEFLVSFYNNEISEKSEIFDDQFSVERPDGSNFTLKIRSTKLEDSAMYFCASSVDREVYGYTFGSGTRLTVV.

This CDR3 is CASSQDGLSNQPQHF. The CDR3 DNA reads as TGCGCCAGCAGCCAAGATGGACTTAGCAATCAGCCCCAGCATTTT. The V and J genes are TRBV4-1 and TRBJ1-5; D ambiguous. CDR1 is MGHRA and CDR2 is YSYEKL in the germline V gene. V lost 0 bases and J 0 bases, leaving 6 bases between the germline ends. The CDR3 loop spans 15 amino acids.

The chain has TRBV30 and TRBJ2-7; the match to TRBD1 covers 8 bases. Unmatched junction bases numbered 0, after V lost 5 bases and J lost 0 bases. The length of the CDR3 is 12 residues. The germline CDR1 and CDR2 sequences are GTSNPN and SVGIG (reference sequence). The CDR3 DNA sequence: TGTGCCTGGGACAGGGGCTCCTACGAGCAGTACTTC. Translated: CAWDRGSYEQYF.

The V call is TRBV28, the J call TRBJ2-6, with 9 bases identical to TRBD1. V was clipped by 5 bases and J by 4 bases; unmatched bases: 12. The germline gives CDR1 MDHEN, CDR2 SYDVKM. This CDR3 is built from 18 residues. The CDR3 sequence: CASSTPGQGLRGANVLTF. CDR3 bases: TGTGCCAGCAGTACCCCGGGACAGGGACTGAGGGGGGCCAACGTCCTGACTTTC. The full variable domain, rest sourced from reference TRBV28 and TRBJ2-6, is DVKVTQSSRYLVKRTGEKVFLECVQDMDHENMFWYRQDPGLGLRLIYFSYDVKMKEKGDIPEGYSVSREKKERFSLILESASTNQTSMYLCASSTPGQGLRGANVLTFGAGSRLTVL.

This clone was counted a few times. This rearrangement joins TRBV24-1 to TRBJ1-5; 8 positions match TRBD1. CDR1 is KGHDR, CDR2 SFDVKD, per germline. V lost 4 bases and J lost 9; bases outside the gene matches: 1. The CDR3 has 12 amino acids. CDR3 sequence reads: CATSEGQGPQHF. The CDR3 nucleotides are TGTGCCACCAGTGAAGGACAGGGGCCCCAGCATTTT.

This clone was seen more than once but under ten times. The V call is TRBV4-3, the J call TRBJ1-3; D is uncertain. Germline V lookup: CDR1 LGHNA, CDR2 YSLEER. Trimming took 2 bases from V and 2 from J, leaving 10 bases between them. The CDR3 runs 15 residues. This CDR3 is CASSQSITPGNTIYF. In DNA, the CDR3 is TGCGCCAGCAGCCAATCTATCACCCCTGGAAACACCATATATTTT.

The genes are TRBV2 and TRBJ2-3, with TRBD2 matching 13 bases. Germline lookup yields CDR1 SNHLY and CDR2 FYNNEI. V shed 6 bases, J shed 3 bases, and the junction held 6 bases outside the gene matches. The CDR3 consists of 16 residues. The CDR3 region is CASSPRTSGGTDTQYF. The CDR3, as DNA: TGTGCCAGCAGCCCAAGGACTAGCGGGGGAACAGATACGCAGTATTTT.

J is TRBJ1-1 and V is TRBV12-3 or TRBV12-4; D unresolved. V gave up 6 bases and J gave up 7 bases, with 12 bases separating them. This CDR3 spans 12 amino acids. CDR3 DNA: TGTGCCAGCAGCCCCGAGAGCTATGAAGCTTTCTTT. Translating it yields CASSPESYEAFF.

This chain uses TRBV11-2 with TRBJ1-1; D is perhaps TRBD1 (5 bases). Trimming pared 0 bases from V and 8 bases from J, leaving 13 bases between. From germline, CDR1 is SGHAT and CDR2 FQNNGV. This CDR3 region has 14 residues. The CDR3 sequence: CASSLDRGEGEAFF. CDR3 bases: TGTGCCAGCAGCTTAGATCGGGGGGAGGGGGAAGCTTTCTTT.

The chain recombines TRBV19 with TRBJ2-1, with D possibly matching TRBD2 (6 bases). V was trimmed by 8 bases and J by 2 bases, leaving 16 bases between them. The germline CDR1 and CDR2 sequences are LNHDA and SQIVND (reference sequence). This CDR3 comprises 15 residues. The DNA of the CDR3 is TGTGCCAGTCTCCCTGGGGGGAATCCCTACAATGAGCAGTTCTTC. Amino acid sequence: CASLPGGNPYNEQFF.

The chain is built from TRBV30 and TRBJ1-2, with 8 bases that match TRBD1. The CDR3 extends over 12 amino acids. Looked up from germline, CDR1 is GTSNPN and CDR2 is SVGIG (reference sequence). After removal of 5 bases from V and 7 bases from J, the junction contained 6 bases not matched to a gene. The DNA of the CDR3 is TGTGCCTGGGGGCAGGGGGCAGTTGGCTACACCTTC. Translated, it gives CAWGQGAVGYTF. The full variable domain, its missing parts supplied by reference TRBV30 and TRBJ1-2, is SQTIHQWPATLVQPVGSPLSLECTVEGTSNPNLYWYRQAAGRGLQLLFYSVGIGQISSEVPQNLSASRPQDRQFILSSKKLLLSDSGFYLCAWGQGAVGYTFGSGTRLTVV.

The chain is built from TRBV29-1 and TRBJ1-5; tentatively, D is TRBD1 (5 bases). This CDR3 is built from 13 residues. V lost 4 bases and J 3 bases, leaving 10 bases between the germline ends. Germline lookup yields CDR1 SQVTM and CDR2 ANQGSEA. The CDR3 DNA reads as TGCAGCGTTGGCGGACAAGACAATCAGCCCCAGCATTTT. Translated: CSVGGQDNQPQHF.